What follows describes a single T cell receptor (beta chain). Repertoires were generated with immunoSEQ multiplex PCR, while TCRdb's copy carries only in-frame clones and drops some. The sample carries 50,000 to 65,000 clones, just over 85% recorded once. Germline values: CDR1 GTSNPN, CDR2 SVGIG (reference sequence). The trim removed 5 bases at V and 4 bases at J, leaving 7 bases unmatched. This CDR3 is 14 amino acids long. This entry is derived from a study of blood T cell repertoires in COVID-19. Study information: Nucleic acid was either cDNA or gDNA, and it came from T cells, B-cell-depleted T cells, or PBMCs.

The sequence derives from a man aged 40-50 years with acute or convalescent COVID-19. The source material was peripheral blood. The chain combines TRBV30 with TRBJ1-4; TRBD1 matches at 7 bases. The CDR3 region is CAWDEGGNNEKLFF. CDR3 bases: TGTGCCTGGGACGAAGGGGGCAATAATGAAAAACTGTTTTTT. The variable domain in full, completed from reference TRBV30 and TRBJ1-4, reads SQTIHQWPATLVQPVGSPLSLECTVEGTSNPNLYWYRQAAGRGLQLLFYSVGIGQISSEVPQNLSASRPQDRQFILSSKKLLLSDSGFYLCAWDEGGNNEKLFFGSGTQLSVL.